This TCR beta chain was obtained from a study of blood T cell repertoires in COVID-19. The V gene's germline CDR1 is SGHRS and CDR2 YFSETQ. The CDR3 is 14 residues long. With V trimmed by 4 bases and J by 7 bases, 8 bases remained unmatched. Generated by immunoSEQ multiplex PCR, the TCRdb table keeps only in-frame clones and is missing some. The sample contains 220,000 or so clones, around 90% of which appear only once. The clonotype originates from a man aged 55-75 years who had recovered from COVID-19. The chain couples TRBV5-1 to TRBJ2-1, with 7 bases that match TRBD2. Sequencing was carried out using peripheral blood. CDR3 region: CASSPQVAGNEQFF. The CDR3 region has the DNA TGCGCCAGCAGCCCACAGGTAGCGGGTAATGAGCAGTTCTTC.